This T cell receptor (beta chain) was identified in a study of blood T cell repertoires in COVID-19. Across the study: There were acute and convalescent COVID-19 samples, and they came from the United States, Italy and Spain.

This CDR3 is built from 15 residues. Trimming took off 6 bases at V and 8 bases at J, with 20 bases between the two ends. Germline V gene data show CDR1 as LGHDT and CDR2 as YNNKEL (reference sequence). Per the authors' pipeline: Researchers report that nucleated cell counts were estimated from reference gene primer amplification. Method: immunoSEQ multiplex PCR; TCRdb's copy keeps in-frame clones and lacks some. Clonal size and the V and J genes are those of that table, whereas D and trimming came from the DNA. Of more than 200,000 clones detected, 85% to 90% appear once; the ten largest clones hold less than 4.5%.

The receptor was derived from a man in his fifties with acute or convalescent COVID-19. The chain has TRBV3-1 (or the pseudogene TRBV3-2) and TRBJ1-3; perhaps TRBD1 as D (6 bases). Sequencing used peripheral blood. The CDR3 coding sequence is TGTGCCAGCAGTAAGGACAGTCCGGGCCGCGACACCATATATTTT. Translated: CASSKDSPGRDTIYF.